Below, 14 T cell receptor beta chains from the same sample are listed, as sequenced in a study of control samples from healthy donors and cancer patients. Produced via immunoSEQ multiplex PCR; TCRdb's table is partial and in-frame only. This table holds over 150,000 clones, about 94% found once. Sequenced sample: blood. These receptors were obtained from a man aged 40-50 years in good health.

This clone came up once. The V gene is TRBV28, the J gene TRBJ2-2; the D gene is possibly TRBD2 (6 bases). V was shortened by 3 bases and J by 6 bases, with 14 bases between the two germline ends. The CDR3 loop spans 15 amino acids. CDR1 and CDR2 from the germline V gene are MDHEN and SYDVKM. The CDR3 protein is CASSFRGGLAGELFF. The CDR3, as DNA: TGTGCCAGCAGTTTCCGAGGAGGGTTGGCCGGGGAGCTGTTTTTT.

The rearrangement uses TRBV6-5 and TRBJ1-2, with 8 bases aligning to TRBD1. Germline CDR1 is MNHEY and CDR2 is SVGAGI. V was pared by 6 bases and J by 5 bases, with 8 bases of the junction left unmatched. The CDR3 has 14 residues. CDR3: CASSYPGTGYGYTF. CDR3 coding DNA: TGTGCCAGCAGCTACCCCGGGACAGGATATGGCTACACCTTC.

The V and J genes are TRBV10-3 and TRBJ2-3, with TRBD1 matching over 8 bases. Germline CDR1 and CDR2: ENHRY and SYGVKD. The V and J ends lost 8 bases and 6 bases, in that order; junction bases with no gene match: 4. The CDR3 spans 12 residues. CDR3 loop: CAIEGQGDTQYF. CDR3 nucleotide sequence: TGTGCCATCGAAGGACAGGGTGATACGCAGTATTTT.

This chain links TRBV24-1 with TRBJ1-1, with 8 bases that match TRBD1. CDR3 length: 14 residues. V was clipped by 5 bases and J by 8 bases; unmatched bases: 9. Germline-derived CDR1 and CDR2 are KGHDR and SFDVKD. The CDR3 bases are TGTGCCACCAGTGCCCCCGGACAGGGAGGAGAAGCTTTCTTT. As protein: CATSAPGQGGEAFF.

Notes on this clone: This CDR3 is also generated by other DNA sequences in the sample. The chain is built from TRBV18 and TRBJ1-1; 7 bases are shared with TRBD1. Per germline, CDR1 KGHSH and CDR2 LQKENI. The CDR3 extends over 12 amino acids. V trimming: 3 bases; J trimming: 8 bases; junction bases outside the gene matches: 3. The CDR3 loop reads CASSPDRTEAFF. Written as DNA, the CDR3 is TGTGCCAGCTCACCGGACAGGACCGAAGCTTTCTTT.

The chain combines TRBV28 with TRBJ1-5; 7 nucleotides line up with TRBD1. Germline V gene sequence: CDR1 MDHEN, CDR2 SYDVKM. CDR3 size: 15 residues. The ends lost 6 bases at V and 2 bases at J; junction bases unmatched: 7. The DNA of the CDR3 is TGTGCCAGCAGGCCACAGGGGAATCGCAATCAGCCCCAGCATTTT. Translation: CASRPQGNRNQPQHF.

Remarks on this clone: This CDR3 is also generated by other DNA sequences in the sample. J is TRBJ1-2 and V is TRBV7-3; D may be TRBD1 (5 bases). CDR3 length: 18 residues. Germline CDR1 is SGHTA and CDR2 is FQGTGA. V dropped 2 bases and J dropped 6 bases, with 25 bases sitting between them. The DNA for the CDR3 is TGTGCCAGCAGCTTATACCCCGACAGTTCCCCTATCTTCAATGGCTACACCTTC. Protein sequence: CASSLYPDSSPIFNGYTF.

V usage is TRBV7-2 and J usage is TRBJ2-2; TRBD2 agrees at 8 bases. The CDR3 contains 17 residues. CDR1 is SGHTA, CDR2 FQGNSA, per germline. With 5 bases clipped from V and 5 bases from J, the junction kept 13 bases outside the gene matches. CDR3 loop: CASSPGAGGKRTGELFF. For the CDR3, the DNA is TGTGCCAGCAGCCCCGGGGCGGGGGGTAAGAGGACCGGGGAGCTGTTTTTT.

The V and J genes are TRBV6-2 or TRBV6-3 and TRBJ2-3; 10 bases fit TRBD2. The length of the CDR3 is 20 residues. Germline V lookup: CDR1 MNHEY, CDR2 SVGEGT. V dropped 5 bases and J dropped 2; count of bases not matched to a gene: 19. The CDR3 sequence is CASSTLYGKPLAGNTDTQYF. The CDR3 DNA sequence: TGTGCCAGCAGTACCCTCTACGGAAAACCACTAGCGGGGAACACAGATACGCAGTATTTT.

V usage is TRBV12-3 or TRBV12-4 and J usage is TRBJ1-2; D unresolved. The CDR3 extends over 12 amino acids. V lost 5 bases, J lost 2 bases, and 6 bases lay in between. The CDR3 DNA sequence: TGTGCCAGCAGTCTCGGAAACTATGGCTACACCTTC. Amino acid sequence: CASSLGNYGYTF.

CDR3 in amino acids: CASSPGFYGYTF. CDR3 bases: TGTGCCAGCAGTCCAGGGTTCTATGGCTACACCTTC. The rearrangement uses TRBV6-5 and TRBJ1-2; tentatively, D is TRBD1 (5 bases). V was cut by 5 bases and J by 4 bases, with 8 bases left in between. The CDR3 totals 12 residues. Germline V CDR1 and CDR2: MNHEY, SVGAGI.

This sequence joins TRBV6-6 and TRBJ1-2; 7 bases agree with TRBD1. V lost 4 bases and J lost 0; bases outside the gene matches: 2. The CDR3 contains 14 residues. The germline V gene encodes CDR1 MNHNY and CDR2 SVGAGI (reference sequence). The CDR3 region is CASSLQGSNYGYTF. The CDR3 DNA follows: TGTGCCAGCAGTTTACAGGGGTCTAACTATGGCTACACCTTC.

This clone was recorded only once. The V gene is TRBV11-3, the J gene TRBJ2-5; TRBD2 matches at 8 bases. The CDR3 has 15 residues. V shed 2 bases and J 2 bases; nucleotides not matched to a gene: 4. Germline V gene data show CDR1 as SGHNT and CDR2 as YENEEA. The CDR3 bases are TGTGCCAGCAGCTTACAAGCGGGGGAGCAAGAGACCCAGTACTTC. Its translation: CASSLQAGEQETQYF.

V and J are TRBV6-2 or TRBV6-3 and TRBJ1-1; D not resolved. The ends were cut back, 4 bases at V and 7 bases at J, with 13 bases in the middle. CDR1 and CDR2 (germline): MNHEY, SVGEGT. The CDR3 extends over 13 amino acids. As DNA, the CDR3 is TGTGCCAGCAGTTCTACCTATCACAGTGAAGCTTTCTTT. This sequence encodes CASSSTYHSEAFF.